Each of the 17 T cell receptor beta chains below was sequenced from the same sample in a study of blood T cell repertoires in COVID-19. The method was immunoSEQ multiplex PCR; TCRdb's version includes in-frame clones alone and lacks a portion of them. Among 90,000 to 120,000 clones listed, 80% to 90% were seen once. The sequenced sample was PBMCs or T cells enriched from blood (not recorded which). Every receptor here comes from a woman aged 50 to 60 who had recovered from COVID-19.

The chain is built from TRBV24-1 and TRBJ2-1; 11 positions match TRBD2. From germline, CDR1 is KGHDR and CDR2 SFDVKD. Germline trimming cut 0 bases from V and 0 bases from J; bases unmatched to any gene: 0. CDR3 length: 17 residues. The CDR3 sequence is CATSDLGTSGSYNEQFF. CDR3 bases: TGTGCCACCAGTGATTTGGGGACTAGCGGCTCCTACAATGAGCAGTTCTTC.

The count of this clone is one. This chain joins TRBV7-3 and TRBJ2-5, with TRBD2 matching over 11 bases. This CDR3 contains 15 residues. V lost 5 bases, J lost 4 bases, and 6 bases stayed unmatched. CDR1 and CDR2 (germline): SGHTA, FQGTGA. For the CDR3, the DNA is TGTGCCAGCAGCAGTAGCGGGAGGGCCCTAGAGACCCAGTACTTC. It specifies CASSSSGRALETQYF.

The chain carries TRBV19 and TRBJ2-3, with TRBD2 matching 8 bases. Germline CDR1 is LNHDA and CDR2 is SQIVND (reference sequence). The V and J ends lost 3 bases and 6 bases, in that order; junction bases with no gene match: 8. The length of the CDR3 is 15 residues. CDR3 bases: TGTGCCAGTAGTATCGGGACTAGATCTTCGGATACGCAGTATTTT. Translated, it gives CASSIGTRSSDTQYF.

CDR3 region: CASTLQTTGVVTEAFF. CDR3 bases: TGTGCCAGCACCCTCCAAACAACAGGGGTAGTGACTGAAGCTTTCTTT. The rearrangement uses TRBV5-6 and TRBJ1-1; 7 positions agree with TRBD1. Germline assignment: CDR1 SGHDT and CDR2 YYEEEE. With V trimmed by 6 bases and J by 5 bases, 16 bases remained unmatched. This CDR3 spans 16 amino acids.

V and J are TRBV29-1 and TRBJ2-3, with TRBD2 identical over 7 bases. After removal of 6 bases from V and 1 base from J, the junction contained 7 bases not matched to a gene. Germline CDR1 SQVTM, CDR2 ANQGSEA. The length of the CDR3 is 14 residues. The chain's CDR3 is CSVFSGLGTDTQYF. In DNA form, the CDR3 reads TGCAGCGTCTTTAGCGGGCTGGGCACAGATACGCAGTATTTT.

This clone appeared a single time. The chain recombines TRBV5-1 with TRBJ2-2; 10 nucleotides match TRBD1. J was trimmed by 5 bases and V by 5 bases; bases with no gene match: 3. The CDR3 runs 14 residues. Germline V gives CDR1 SGHRS, CDR2 YFSETQ. The DNA of the CDR3 is TGCGCCAGCAGAGGGGACAGGGGTACCGGGGAGCTGTTTTTT. It yields the protein CASRGDRGTGELFF.

The chain links TRBV5-1 to TRBJ2-7; 10 positions agree with TRBD2. The CDR3 runs 15 residues. V was pared by 4 bases and J by 3 bases, with 7 bases of the junction left unmatched. The V gene's germline CDR1 is SGHRS and CDR2 YFSETQ. Here the CDR3 reads CASSPITSGIYEQYF. CDR3 in DNA: TGCGCCAGCAGCCCTATTACTAGCGGGATCTACGAGCAGTACTTC. Full variable domain (remainder filled in from reference TRBV5-1 and TRBJ2-7): KAGVTQTPRYLIKTRGQQVTLSCSPISGHRSVSWYQQTPGQGLQFLFEYFSETQRNKGNFPGRFSGRQFSNSRSEMNVSTLELGDSALYLCASSPITSGIYEQYFGPGTRLTVT.

The chain joins TRBV30 to TRBJ1-4; D gene uncertain. V shed 0 bases and J shed 4 bases, with 18 bases lying between them. The CDR3 extends over 17 amino acids. The germline V gene has CDR1 GTSNPN and CDR2 SVGIG (reference sequence). The CDR3 region is CAWSVTRSPPLNEKLFF. CDR3 DNA: TGTGCCTGGAGTGTAACGCGGTCTCCTCCCCTTAATGAAAAACTGTTTTTT. The whole variable domain, remainder taken from reference TRBV30 and TRBJ1-4, is SQTIHQWPATLVQPVGSPLSLECTVEGTSNPNLYWYRQAAGRGLQLLFYSVGIGQISSEVPQNLSASRPQDRQFILSSKKLLLSDSGFYLCAWSVTRSPPLNEKLFFGSGTQLSVL.

The chain has TRBV7-4 and TRBJ1-1; D unclear. CDR3 length: 12 residues. The germline V gene encodes CDR1 SGHVT and CDR2 SQSDAQ. The V end was cut by 5 bases, the J end by 4 bases, with 8 bases between. The DNA for the CDR3 is TGTGCCAGCAGCAGCATCGTCACTGAAGCTTTCTTT. The encoded protein is CASSSIVTEAFF. Full variable domain (rest looked up from reference TRBV7-4 and TRBJ1-1): GAGVSQSPRYKVAKRGRDVALRCDSISGHVTLYWYRQTLGQGSEVLTYSQSDAQRDKSGRPSGRFSAERPERSVSTLKIQRTEQGDSAVYLCASSSIVTEAFFGQGTRLTVV.

V is TRBV19 and J is TRBJ1-5, with D hard to call. V was cut by 5 bases and J by 2 bases, with 7 bases left in between. The CDR3 is made up of 13 amino acids. Germline values: CDR1 LNHDA, CDR2 SQIVND (reference sequence). CDR3 residues: CASSARGNQPQHF. CDR3 DNA: TGTGCCAGTAGTGCCCGGGGCAATCAGCCCCAGCATTTT.

A single count supports this clone. The chain is built from TRBV5-6 and TRBJ2-7; D remains unclear. V dropped 3 bases and J dropped 3 bases, with 13 bases sitting between them. CDR1 and CDR2 (germline): SGHDT, YYEEEE. The CDR3 sequence is 14 residues long. As DNA, the CDR3 is TGTGCCAGCAGCTGGAGACGGAGCAACTACGAGCAGTACTTC. This translates into CASSWRRSNYEQYF.

The V and J genes are TRBV12-3 or TRBV12-4 and TRBJ2-7; 7 bases align to TRBD1. The CDR3 covers 13 residues. Trimming cost V 5 bases and J 5 bases; bases outside gene matches: 6. The CDR3 is CASSRQGSNEQYF. The DNA of the CDR3 is TGTGCCAGCAGTCGACAGGGTAGCAACGAGCAGTACTTC.

The rearrangement links TRBV5-1 to TRBJ1-3; no reliable D call. This CDR3 region has 16 residues. Trimming stripped 0 bases from V and 0 bases from J, with 10 bases between. Germline V gene data show CDR1 as SGHRS and CDR2 as YFSETQ. The CDR3 reads CASSLEPGPSGNTIYF. In DNA, the CDR3 is TGCGCCAGCAGCTTGGAGCCAGGCCCCTCTGGAAACACCATATATTTT.

V and J are TRBV27 and TRBJ2-5, with D perhaps matching TRBD1 (5 bases). The CDR3 totals 16 residues. The germline gives CDR1 MNHEY, CDR2 SMNVEV (reference sequence). Between the trimmed V and J ends, which lost 2 bases and 4 bases, there was a span of 17 bases. The CDR3: CASSLGWGAGRETQYF. The CDR3 region has the DNA TGTGCCAGCAGTTTAGGCTGGGGCGCTGGTCGAGAGACCCAGTACTTC.

The CDR3 nucleotides are TGTGCCAGCAGCTTAGAATGGGGGGTTCGCTACGAGCAGTACTTC. Protein product: CASSLEWGVRYEQYF. V gene TRBV7-7 combines with J gene TRBJ2-7, with D possibly TRBD2 on 6 matching bases. The V gene's germline CDR1 is SSHAT and CDR2 FNYEAQ (reference sequence). The CDR3 loop spans 15 amino acids. V dropped 1 base and J dropped 3 bases, with 13 bases sitting between them.

This sequence joins TRBV23-1 and TRBJ1-3; 7 bases line up with TRBD1. TRBV23-1 is placed among ORFs of uncertain function. The V and J ends lost 6 bases and 9 bases, in that order; junction bases with no gene match: 11. The CDR3 is 14 residues long. This CDR3 is CASSGQAQYGTIYF. The CDR3 DNA follows: TGCGCCAGCAGCGGACAGGCACAGTACGGCACCATATATTTT.

This rearrangement joins TRBV4-1 to TRBJ2-1; possible D gene TRBD2, 6 bases. V lost 1 base and J 8 bases, leaving 18 bases between the germline ends. Germline CDR1 and CDR2: MGHRA and YSYEKL. This CDR3 spans 16 amino acids. CDR3 amino acids: CASSQVRVGGRDEQFF. In nucleotides, the CDR3 is TGCGCCAGCAGCCAAGTTAGAGTAGGAGGGCGCGATGAGCAGTTCTTC.